This T cell receptor beta chain was identified during a study of T cells after yellow fever vaccination. Via MiXCR, TCRdb re-called the 5' RACE reads, giving one row per CDR3 protein. The sample consists of hundreds of thousands of distinct CDR3 sequences, roughly a sixth of them appearing once. This clonotype turned up a few times. Sequencing used PBMCs, obtained 5 to 6 days after the first yellow fever vaccination. The sequence was collected from a man aged 18-30 years who received the YFV17D yellow fever vaccine.

CDR3 nucleotides: TGTGCCAGCAGCTACGGTTCGTATGGCTACACCTTC. Protein sequence: CASSYGSYGYTF. J is TRBJ1-2 and V is TRBV5-6; D is uncertain. The CDR3 has 12 residues. Trimming removed 3 bases at V and 5 bases at J, with 8 bases between. Per the germline V gene, CDR1 is SGHDT and CDR2 is YYEEEE.